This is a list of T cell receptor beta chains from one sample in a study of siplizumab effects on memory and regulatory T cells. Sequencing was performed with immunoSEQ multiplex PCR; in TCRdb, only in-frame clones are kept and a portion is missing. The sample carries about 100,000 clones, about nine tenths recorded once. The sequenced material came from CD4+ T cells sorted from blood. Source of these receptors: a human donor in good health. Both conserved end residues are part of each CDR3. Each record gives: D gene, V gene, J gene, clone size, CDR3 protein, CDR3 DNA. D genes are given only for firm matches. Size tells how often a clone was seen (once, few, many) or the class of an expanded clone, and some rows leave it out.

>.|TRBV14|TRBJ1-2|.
CASSRGGLLDNNGYTF
TGTGCCAGCAGCCGAGGGGGACTGCTGGATAACAATGGCTACACCTTC
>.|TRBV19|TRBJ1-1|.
CASSIVRSRTEAFF
TGTGCCAGTAGTATAGTCCGCAGCCGCACTGAAGCTTTCTTT
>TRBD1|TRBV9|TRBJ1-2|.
CASSQDPQGARGGYTF
TGTGCCAGCAGCCAAGACCCACAGGGGGCGCGTGGTGGCTACACCTTC
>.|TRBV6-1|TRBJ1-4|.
CASSPSLVNEKLFF
TGTGCCAGCAGTCCGAGCCTTGTAAATGAAAAACTGTTTTTT
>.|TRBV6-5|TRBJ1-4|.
CARSPGTRREKLFF
TGTGCCAGGAGTCCAGGGACTCGGAGGGAAAAACTGTTTTTT
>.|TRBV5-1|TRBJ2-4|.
CASTTELAKNIQYF
TGCGCCAGCACAACAGAGCTGGCCAAAAACATTCAGTACTTC
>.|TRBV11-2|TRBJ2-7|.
CASSSRQQGGTYEQYF
TGTGCCAGCAGCTCCCGTCAACAGGGTGGAACCTACGAGCAGTACTTC
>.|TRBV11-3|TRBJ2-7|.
CASSFGQSYEQYF
TGTGCCAGCAGCTTTGGACAGTCCTACGAGCAGTACTTC
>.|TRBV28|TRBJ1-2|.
CASSPGDESIGYTF
TGTGCCAGCAGTCCAGGAGATGAGTCTATCGGCTACACCTTC
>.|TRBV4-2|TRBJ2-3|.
CASSQDPRGTTDTQYF
TGTGCCAGCAGCCAAGATCCCCGGGGGACCACAGATACGCAGTATTTT
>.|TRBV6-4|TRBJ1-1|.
CASTLMNTEAFF
TGTGCCAGCACCCTCATGAACACTGAAGCTTTCTTT
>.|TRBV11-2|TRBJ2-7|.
CASGLYEQYF
TGTGCCAGCGGATTATACGAGCAGTACTTC
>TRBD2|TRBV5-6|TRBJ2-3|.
CASSPGRGGLVLDTQYF
TGTGCCAGCAGCCCCGGGCGGGGGGGCTTGGTCCTAGATACGCAGTATTTT
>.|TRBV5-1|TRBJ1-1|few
CASSLRREGSMNTEAFF
TGCGCCAGCAGCTTGCGCCGGGAGGGAAGCATGAACACTGAAGCTTTCTTT
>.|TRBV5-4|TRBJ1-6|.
CASSLRQGNGGYNSPLHF
TGTGCCAGCAGCTTGAGGCAGGGGAATGGCGGCTATAATTCACCCCTCCACTTT
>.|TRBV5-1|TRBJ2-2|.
CASSGMTGTLGGELFF
TGCGCCAGCAGCGGAATGACAGGGACTTTGGGCGGGGAGCTGTTTTTT
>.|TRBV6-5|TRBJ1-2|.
CASSVDSYYGYTF
TGTGCCAGCAGTGTCGACAGTTACTATGGCTACACCTTC
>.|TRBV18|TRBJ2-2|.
CASSRGDGELFF
TGTGCCAGCTCACGGGGAGACGGGGAGCTGTTTTTT
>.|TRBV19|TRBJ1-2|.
CATRGVGYTF
TGTGCCACTAGAGGGGTAGGCTACACCTTC
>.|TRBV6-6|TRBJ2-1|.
CASSYESLPFYNEQFF
TGTGCCAGCAGTTACGAGTCTTTGCCATTTTACAATGAGCAGTTCTTC
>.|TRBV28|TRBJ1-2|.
CASSLLNYGYTF
TGTGCCAGCAGTTTGCTTAACTATGGCTACACCTTC
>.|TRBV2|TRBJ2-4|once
CASRSNALAKNIQYF
TGTGCCAGCAGAAGCAACGCCTTAGCCAAAAACATTCAGTACTTC
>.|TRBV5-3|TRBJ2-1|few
CARSPDYHRPPNNEQFF
TGTGCCAGAAGCCCAGACTACCACAGGCCTCCTAACAATGAGCAGTTCTTC
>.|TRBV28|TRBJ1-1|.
CASSGGPLGTEAFF
TGTGCCAGCAGTGGTGGGCCCCTAGGGACTGAAGCTTTCTTT
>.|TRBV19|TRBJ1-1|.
CASRSELTRAFF
TGTGCCAGCAGAAGCGAACTGACCAGGGCTTTCTTT
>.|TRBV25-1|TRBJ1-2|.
CASSEGGRRGYTF
TGTGCCAGCAGTGAAGGGGGCAGACGAGGCTACACCTTC
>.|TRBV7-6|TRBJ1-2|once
CASSLTTGSYGYTF
TGTGCCAGCAGCTTAACAACAGGGAGCTATGGCTACACCTTC
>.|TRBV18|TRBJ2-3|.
CASSPLQDTQYF
TGTGCCAGCTCACCTCTTCAAGATACGCAGTATTTT
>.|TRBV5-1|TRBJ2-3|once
CASSLAGEDTQYF
TGCGCCAGCAGCTTGGCCGGGGAGGATACGCAGTATTTT
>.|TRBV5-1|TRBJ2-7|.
CASRGQEEQYF
TGCGCCAGTCGGGGGCAGGAAGAGCAGTACTTC
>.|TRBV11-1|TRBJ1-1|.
CASSSLLGNTEAFF
TGTGCCAGCAGCTCCCTCCTGGGGAACACTGAAGCTTTCTTT
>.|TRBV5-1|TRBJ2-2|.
CASSLAGARASNTGELFF
TGCGCCAGCAGCTTGGCCGGGGCCAGGGCGTCGAACACCGGGGAGCTGTTTTTT
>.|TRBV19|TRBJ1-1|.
CASSIRIDRNTEAFF
TGTGCCAGTAGTATCCGGATCGACAGAAACACTGAAGCTTTCTTT
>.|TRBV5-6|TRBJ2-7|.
CASSWGTGRGEQYF
TGTGCCAGCAGCTGGGGGACGGGGCGCGGCGAGCAGTACTTC
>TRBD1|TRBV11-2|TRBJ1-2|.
CASSPPGQTYGYTF
TGTGCCAGCAGCCCTCCGGGACAGACTTATGGCTACACCTTC
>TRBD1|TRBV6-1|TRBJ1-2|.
CASSTRTGSGYGYTF
TGTGCCAGCAGTACCCGGACAGGGTCGGGCTATGGCTACACCTTC
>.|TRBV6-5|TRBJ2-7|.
CASSDGGPISYEQYF
TGTGCCAGCAGCGACGGGGGGCCGATCTCCTACGAGCAGTACTTC
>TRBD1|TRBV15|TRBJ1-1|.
CATSPRTGSMNTEAFF
TGTGCCACCAGCCCCAGGACAGGGAGCATGAACACTGAAGCTTTCTTT